This T cell receptor (beta chain) was observed in a study of control samples from healthy donors and cancer patients. The data were produced by immunoSEQ multiplex PCR, yet TCRdb's version contains in-frame clones alone and is incomplete. The sample carries 150,000 to 180,000 clones, roughly 92% recorded once. There are a few counts of this clone. With 0 bases clipped from V and 3 bases from J, the junction kept 11 bases outside the gene matches. Germline CDR1 SGHDT, CDR2 YYEEEE. The CDR3 runs 17 residues. The sequencing sample was made of blood. The clonotype was recovered from a man between 50 and 59 years old in good health. The chain has TRBV5-6 and TRBJ2-7, with 8 positions matching TRBD1. The CDR3 DNA follows: TGTGCCAGCAGCTTGGTATGGACAGGGTCCGCTCACTACGAGCAGTACTTC. Amino acids: CASSLVWTGSAHYEQYF.